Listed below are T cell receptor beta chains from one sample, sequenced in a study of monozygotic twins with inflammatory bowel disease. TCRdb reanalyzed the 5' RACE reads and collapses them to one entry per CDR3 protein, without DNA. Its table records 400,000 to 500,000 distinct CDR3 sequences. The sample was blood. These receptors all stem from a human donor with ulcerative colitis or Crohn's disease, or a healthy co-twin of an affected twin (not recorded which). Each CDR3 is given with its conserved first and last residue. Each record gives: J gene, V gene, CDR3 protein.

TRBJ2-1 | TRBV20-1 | CSARDLLAGALTSYNEQFF
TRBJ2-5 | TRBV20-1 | CSARGTAQFQETQYF
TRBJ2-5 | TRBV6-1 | CASSGLAVQETQYF
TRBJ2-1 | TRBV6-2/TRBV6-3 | CASSYSTEQFF
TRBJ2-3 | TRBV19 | CATAPQGGRRTDTQYF
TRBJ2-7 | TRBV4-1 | CASSQADRAHEQYF
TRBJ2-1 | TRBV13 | CASSFSGGDEQFF
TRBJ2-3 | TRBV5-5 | CASSLVGTRVGTDTQYF
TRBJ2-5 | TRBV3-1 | CASSHSTGIQETQYF
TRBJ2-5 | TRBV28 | CASRPSPQETQYF
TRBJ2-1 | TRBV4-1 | CASSQETGVVQFF
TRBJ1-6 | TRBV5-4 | CASSSDEPTATLHF
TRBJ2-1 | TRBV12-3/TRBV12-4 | CASSRGLAGEFSSYNEQFF
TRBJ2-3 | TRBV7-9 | CASSLAASHYTQYF
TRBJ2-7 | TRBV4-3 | CASSPRLAGWEQYF
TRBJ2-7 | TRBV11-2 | CASSPSSGTSGFSYEQYF
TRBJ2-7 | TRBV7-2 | CASSFNPGDEQYF
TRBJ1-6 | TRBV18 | CASSPPAAGAKNSPLHF
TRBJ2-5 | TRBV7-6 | CASSHPHQETQYF
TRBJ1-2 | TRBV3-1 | CASSQTTGGYDGYTF
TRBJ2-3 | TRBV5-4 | CASSPADRGRTDTQYF
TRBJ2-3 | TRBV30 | CAWGQSTDTQYF
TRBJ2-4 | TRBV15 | CATSRFAAGKNIQYF
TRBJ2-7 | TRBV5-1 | CASSRDRVVEQYF
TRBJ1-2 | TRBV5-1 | CASSLAPDHTYGYTF
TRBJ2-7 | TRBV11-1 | CASSEAGVLFSYEQYF
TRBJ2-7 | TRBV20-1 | CSGDRGDFPYEQYF
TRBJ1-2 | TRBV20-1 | CSASLTGIRGYTF
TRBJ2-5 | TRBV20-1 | CSARKVLADQETQYF
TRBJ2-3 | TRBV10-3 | CAIKNGRNTDTQYF